The entry that follows covers one TCR beta chain sequence. This clonotype was detected many times. It lacks a known antigen. No base qualities exist here, and no much larger clone lies one base off it. These data originate in a study of neurological immune-mediated disorders (dated by TCRdb to between 2018 and 2020). Study-wide context: Among the roughly 35 multiple sclerosis patients, 31 had relapsing-remitting MS and 3 had secondary progressive MS. Peripheral blood TCR-beta repertoires from HTLV-I-associated myelopathy (HAM/TSP) patients, multiple sclerosis patients and healthy controls were compared by UMI-based sequencing. Alongside PBMC samples, the set of more than 85 TCR-beta libraries contained longitudinal samples, technical triplicates, and paired CD4+ and CD8+ T-cell subsets that had been sorted. The cohort comprised roughly 69 subjects: approximately 15 HAM/TSP patients, 34 multiple sclerosis patients and approximately 20 healthy controls.

To synthesize cDNA, template-switch 5'RACE was performed with a primer carrying a 10-nucleotide random unique molecular identifier so that each TCR transcript was tagged. Every sequencing run covered 15-18 subjects and yielded more than 160 million TCR-beta sequences. The RNeasy kit was used for extraction of total RNA. TCR-beta VDJ regions were amplified with primers for the TCR constant region and the 5'RACE anchor, using the KAPA Real-time Library Amplification kit. A first PCR added sample indexes and Illumina adaptors, after which a second PCR increased the library yield. After purification with Ampure beads, the TCR product of roughly 650 bp was size-selected on a 2% E-gel SizeSelection system. Before pooling, library quality was checked on a Bioanalyzer, concentration was measured with Qubit, and libraries were quantified with the Kapa Library Quantification kit. An Illumina HiSeq 2500 sequenced the libraries paired-end 2 x 150 bp. To increase sequence diversity, roughly 24-32% phiX was spiked into each library pool. Under the source paper's analysis protocol: Quality-filtered reads were processed with the UMI-based MiGEC pipeline, and over 85% of raw TCR sequences were removed by the MiGEC pipeline during error correction. VDJ genes were aligned to IMGT germline references, and clonotypes were defined by unique CDR3 amino acid sequence plus V-J genes. Clonal expansion, Shannon diversity, and CDR3 relatedness (CalcPairwiseDistances, ClusterSamples) were evaluated with VDJtools, and phylogenetic trees were built with CLCbio workbench. A clone was classed as expanded if it had 8 or more unique UMIs, a cutoff based on coefficient-of-variation modelling across technical triplicates. TCRdb passed the public sequencing reads through fastp at Q25 and MiXCR, retaining productive beta sequences. Duplicate CDR3 protein sequences are folded into a single record with the most common DNA and genes. It is TCRdb's table, rather than the study itself, that gives the V and J calls and clone size. This sample lists 65,000 to 85,000 distinct CDR3 sequences; 2.5% to 4% were detected once. Of the sample, approximately 4.7% is held by the ten largest clones.

Points the paper makes about the study in general: No clinical or MRI features were associated with the MS cluster, and the authors said that larger cohorts are needed. TCR clonal expansion was highest in HAM/TSP patients and lowest in MS patients, with MS patients falling below even healthy controls. Expanded clones from different subjects shared no identical CDR3 amino acid sequences, which suggests that TCR-beta repertoires were private in all groups. Phylogenetic analysis grouped repertoires from 18 of 34 MS patients into a cluster of related CDR3 sequences, suggesting a possible repertoire-level signature.

Libraries from unsorted PBMCs were made from 2 million PBMCs kept in RNAlater at -80 degrees C until RNA extraction. The multiple sclerosis patients were enrolled in a US clinical protocol that used magnetic resonance imaging to evaluate disease progression. Peripheral blood was subjected to Ficoll-Hypaque density gradient centrifugation to isolate PBMCs, which were then cryopreserved in liquid nitrogen. The CDR3 spans 15 residues, from the cysteine through the phenylalanine. Only the CDR3 part of the read is kept: 45 bases, read in frame from the first base. Trimming takes 5 bases from V and 2 bases from J, and the germline ends sit 17 bases apart. CDR1 and CDR2 (DFQATT, SNEGSKA) derive from the germline V gene (reference sequence).

The chain employs TRBV20-1 and TRBJ2-3; a tentative D match to TRBD2 spans 7 bases. This receptor was identified in a woman between 50 and 59 years old with multiple sclerosis. The sequencing input was PBMCs. The CDR3 protein sequence reads: CSAPGRGGNTDTQYF. The DNA reads as follows: TGCAGTGCTCCAGGAAGGGGGGGGAACACAGATACGCAGTATTTT.